Sequencing of this T cell receptor beta chain was carried out in a study of post-analysis software for immune sequencing data. In the study overall: The study covered relapsing-remitting, secondary progressive and progressive-relapsing courses of multiple sclerosis. General study findings and limits: The F measure placed samples prepared in the same batch into strongly shared clusters. In patients, roughly five TRBV segments were more frequent than in controls, with TRBV5-6, TRBV5-1 and TRBV20-1 among them. Comparison with controls showed significantly lower normalized Chao1 diversity in multiple sclerosis patients.

Details on this clonotype: Its antigen is not known.

The authors incorporated unique molecular identifiers into the TCR beta cDNA libraries. Once about 0.95 to 10 million T cells were used, roughly 0.5 million cDNA molecules resulted. TCRdb re-called the PCR reads through MiXCR, storing one row per CDR3 protein. The sample includes almost 700,000 distinct CDR3 sequences, 55% to 60% of them seen just once. The V end lost 5 bases, the J end lost 9 bases, and 14 bases lay between the germline ends. This CDR3 has 13 amino acids. Sequencing was done on a sample of blood. The chain uses TRBV12-3 or TRBV12-4 and TRBJ1-5, with D possibly matching TRBD1 (5 bases). The source of this sequence is a girl between 2 and 10 years old with multiple sclerosis. The CDR3 protein is CASSPGADGPQHF. CDR3 bases: TGTGCCAGCAGTCCCGGGGCCGATGGGCCCCAGCATTTT.